These 18 T cell receptor beta chains originate from one sample sequenced in a study of T cell changes during pregnancy in multiple sclerosis. Sequencing used immunoSEQ multiplex PCR; TCRdb keeps in-frame clones, though not all of them. Of approximately 53,000 clones listed, roughly 92% were seen once; the top ten hold roughly 0.71%. Sample: CD4+ T cells from peripheral blood mononuclear cells, taken in the third trimester of pregnancy. These TCRs come from a female donor with multiple sclerosis, enrolled in a pregnancy study.

The genes are TRBV19 and TRBJ1-1; D unresolved. The germline CDR1 and CDR2 sequences are LNHDA and SQIVND (reference sequence). The germline V and J ends were trimmed by 0 bases and 5 bases, with 10 bases remaining between them. The CDR3 covers 14 residues. The CDR3 region is CASSIDRTGTEAFF. Written as DNA, the CDR3 is TGTGCCAGTAGTATAGATAGGACTGGTACTGAAGCTTTCTTT. Drawing the rest from reference TRBV19 and TRBJ1-1, the complete variable domain is DGGITQSPKYLFRKEGQNVTLSCEQNLNHDAMYWYRQDPGQGLRLIYYSQIVNDFQKGDIAEGYSVSREKKESFPLTVTSAQKNPTAFYLCASSIDRTGTEAFFGQGTRLTVV.

This chain joins TRBV5-5 and TRBJ1-6; D perhaps matches TRBD1 (6 bases). The V end was cut by 2 bases, the J end by 7 bases, with 25 bases between. The germline V gene has CDR1 SGHKS and CDR2 YYEKEE (reference sequence). This CDR3 contains 19 residues. The CDR3 reads CASSLIPPSGGATNSPLHF. The CDR3 DNA is TGTGCCAGCAGCTTAATCCCCCCTTCTGGGGGCGCTACCAATTCACCCCTCCACTTT.

The V call is TRBV9, the J call TRBJ1-2, with 7 nucleotides matching TRBD1. The CDR3 has 13 amino acids. V trimming: 4 bases; J trimming: 13 bases; junction bases outside the gene matches: 13. The V gene's germline CDR1 is SGDLS and CDR2 YYNGEE. CDR3 DNA sequence: TGTGCCAGCAGCCCGGGACAGCCCTTAATGAGCACCTTC. This sequence encodes CASSPGQPLMSTF.

The chain has TRBV2 and TRBJ2-5; TRBD1 matches 7 bases. Germline V CDR1 and CDR2: SNHLY, FYNNEI. Losses at the gene ends were 4 bases for V and 2 bases for J; bases not matched to a gene: 7. The CDR3 runs 15 residues. In DNA, the CDR3 is TGTGCCAGCAGTGCGTACAGGGGCCCTCAAGAGACCCAGTACTTC. Residues: CASSAYRGPQETQYF.

This clone occurred once. V usage is TRBV30 and J usage is TRBJ1-4, with 7 bases aligning to TRBD1. CDR1 is GTSNPN and CDR2 is SVGIG in the germline V gene (reference sequence). After removal of 1 base from V and 3 bases from J, the junction contained 5 bases not matched to a gene. This CDR3 has 15 amino acids. The CDR3 loop is CAWSADRAPNEKLFF. As DNA, the CDR3 is TGTGCCTGGAGTGCCGACAGGGCGCCTAATGAAAAACTGTTTTTT.

The chain recombines TRBV11-2 with TRBJ1-1; 10 bases are shared with TRBD1. The CDR3 has 15 amino acids. Germline CDR1 is SGHAT and CDR2 is FQNNGV. V trimming: 1 base; J trimming: 9 bases; junction bases outside the gene matches: 8. The CDR3 here is CASSLVGTGARKAFF. The CDR3 DNA is TGTGCCAGCAGCTTAGTTGGGACAGGGGCTCGAAAAGCTTTCTTT.

The chain combines TRBV25-1 with TRBJ2-1; D may be TRBD2 (5 bases). V lost 7 bases to trimming and J lost 7 bases, with 14 bases between them. Germline V gives CDR1 MGHDK, CDR2 SYGVNS. This CDR3 contains 13 residues. The CDR3 nucleotides are TGTGCCAGCATGGCGGGCCTTGGGAATGAGCAGTTCTTC. This codes for CASMAGLGNEQFF.

The CDR3 sequence: CSVEEIRDRGSPEAFF. CDR3 nucleotide sequence: TGCAGCGTTGAAGAAATAAGGGACAGGGGATCCCCTGAAGCTTTCTTT. This rearrangement joins TRBV29-1 to TRBJ1-1, with 10 bases that match TRBD1. The CDR3 has 16 amino acids. Germline V gene lookup returns CDR1 SQVTM and CDR2 ANQGSEA. The ends lost 0 bases at V and 6 bases at J; junction bases unmatched: 10. The full variable domain, rest sourced from reference TRBV29-1 and TRBJ1-1, is SAVISQKPSRDICQRGTSLTIQCQVDSQVTMMFWYRQQPGQSLTLIATANQGSEATYESGFVIDKFPISRPNLTFSTLTVSNMSPEDSSIYLCSVEEIRDRGSPEAFFGQGTRLTVV.

The chain links TRBV7-2 to TRBJ2-3; possible D gene TRBD2, 7 bases. From germline, CDR1 is SGHTA and CDR2 FQGNSA. Trimming took off 2 bases at V and 2 bases at J, with 14 bases between the two ends. The CDR3 is 16 amino acids. The CDR3 sequence: CASSLRRGATTDTQYF. As DNA, the CDR3 is TGTGCCAGCAGCTTACGCCGGGGGGCTACCACAGATACGCAGTATTTT.

This chain connects TRBV4-1 to TRBJ2-6, with 7 positions matching TRBD1. J gave up 4 bases and V 7 bases, and 13 bases lay outside the gene matches. The germline gives CDR1 MGHRA, CDR2 YSYEKL. The CDR3 totals 17 residues. In DNA, the CDR3 is TGCGCCAGCACTGGACAGGAGGCCCTCCTCGGGGCCAACGTCCTGACTTTC. It specifies CASTGQEALLGANVLTF.

The count of this clone is one. This chain links TRBV6-5 with TRBJ2-5; the D gene is possibly TRBD2 (5 bases). The end of the DNA aligns better with TRBJ2-7, so the J call may be wrong. Per germline, CDR1 MNHEY and CDR2 SVGAGI. The CDR3 is 15 residues long. The CDR3 is CASSYLSSEAYEQYF. For the CDR3, the DNA is TGTGCCAGCAGTTACTTGTCTTCGGAGGCCTACGAGCAGTACTTC.

The rearrangement joins TRBV7-3 to TRBJ1-6; TRBD1 matches at 8 bases. Per the germline V gene, CDR1 is SGHTA and CDR2 is FQGTGA. The CDR3 runs 14 residues. Germline trimming cut 4 bases from V and 10 bases from J; bases unmatched to any gene: 6. CDR3: CASSWGAGGSPLHF. CDR3 nucleotide sequence: TGTGCCAGCAGCTGGGGGGCAGGGGGCTCACCCCTCCACTTT.

The chain recombines TRBV4-1 with TRBJ2-3; TRBD2 agrees at 12 bases. This CDR3 spans 16 amino acids. V was pared by 0 bases and J by 6 bases, with 4 bases of the junction left unmatched. Per the germline V gene, CDR1 is MGHRA and CDR2 is YSYEKL. The CDR3 spells CASSQDALAGGDTQYF. The DNA for the CDR3 is TGCGCCAGCAGCCAAGATGCCCTAGCGGGGGGGGATACGCAGTATTTT.

This clone was seen a single time. V is TRBV6-1 and J is TRBJ1-1, with no clear D. CDR3 length: 15 residues. The germline V and J ends were trimmed by 8 bases and 0 bases, with 16 bases remaining between them. The germline V gene encodes CDR1 MNHNS and CDR2 SASEGT. As DNA, the CDR3 is TGTGCCAGCCGAGCTAGGAGAGGGATGAACACTGAAGCTTTCTTT. Protein product: CASRARRGMNTEAFF.

J is TRBJ2-7 and V is TRBV7-2; TRBD2 matches at 11 bases. Germline V gene sequence: CDR1 SGHTA, CDR2 FQGNSA. The CDR3 extends over 15 amino acids. The junction had 8 bases not matched to a gene; V was cut back by 5 bases and J by 5 bases. The CDR3 nucleotides read TGTGCCAGCAGCCTAAACGTAGCGGGGGGGCACGAGCAGTACTTC. Translated: CASSLNVAGGHEQYF. Full variable domain (rest looked up from reference TRBV7-2 and TRBJ2-7): GAGVSQSPSNKVTEKGKDVELRCDPISGHTALYWYRQSLGQGLEFLIYFQGNSAPDKSGLPSDRFSAERTGGSVSTLTIQRTQQEDSAVYLCASSLNVAGGHEQYFGPGTRLTVT.

The chain uses TRBV19 and TRBJ2-1; TRBD1 might be the D (6 bases). CDR3 length: 15 residues. Trimming left V 4 bases short and J 1 base short, with 11 bases between. The germline gives CDR1 LNHDA, CDR2 SQIVND (reference sequence). CDR3: CASSTAGVSYNEQFF. The CDR3 DNA reads as TGTGCCAGTAGTACTGCAGGGGTATCCTACAATGAGCAGTTCTTC.

The CDR3 bases are TGTGCCAGCAGTCAGTACAGGGGTTCCGAGCAGTTCTTC. Translation gives CASSQYRGSEQFF. The chain recombines TRBV6-5 with TRBJ2-1, with TRBD1 identical over 7 bases. Germline V CDR1 and CDR2: MNHEY, SVGAGI. The CDR3 sequence is 13 residues long. V gave up 5 bases and J gave up 10 bases; unmatched junction bases: 8.

The chain couples TRBV19 to TRBJ1-1; no firm D call. Trimming took off 3 bases at V and 0 bases at J, with 8 bases between the two ends. Germline assignment: CDR1 LNHDA and CDR2 SQIVND (reference sequence). The length of the CDR3 is 14 residues. The CDR3 loop is CASSIGGLNTEAFF. The CDR3 DNA follows: TGTGCCAGTAGTATCGGCGGCTTGAACACTGAAGCTTTCTTT.